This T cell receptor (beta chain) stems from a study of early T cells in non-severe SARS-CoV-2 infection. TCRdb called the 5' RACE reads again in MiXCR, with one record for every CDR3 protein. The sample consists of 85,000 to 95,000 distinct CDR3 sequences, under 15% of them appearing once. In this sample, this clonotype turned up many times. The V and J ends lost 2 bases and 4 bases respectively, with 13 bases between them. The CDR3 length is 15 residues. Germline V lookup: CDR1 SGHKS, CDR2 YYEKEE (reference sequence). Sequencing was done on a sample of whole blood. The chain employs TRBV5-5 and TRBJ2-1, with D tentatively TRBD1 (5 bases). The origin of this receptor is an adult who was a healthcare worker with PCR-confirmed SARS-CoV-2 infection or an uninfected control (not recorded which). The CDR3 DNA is TGTGCCAGCAGCTTCACCGGACAAAATTACAATGAGCAGTTCTTC. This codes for CASSFTGQNYNEQFF.